This passage covers 21 T cell receptor beta chains from one sample sequenced in a study of T cell responses to AZD1222 COVID-19 vaccine. Sequencing used immunoSEQ multiplex PCR; TCRdb keeps in-frame clones, though not all of them. The sample lists approximately 110,000 clones, around 94% occurring once. The source was peripheral blood, collected on day 0 of AZD1222 vaccination. Receptor source: an adult in good health.

The chain joins TRBV18 to TRBJ1-1, with D tentatively TRBD1 (6 bases). Germline lookup yields CDR1 KGHSH and CDR2 LQKENI. This CDR3 comprises 14 residues. Trimming removed 3 bases from V and 3 bases from J, with 11 bases in between. CDR3 loop: CASSPTGRDTEAFF. CDR3 DNA sequence: TGTGCCAGCTCACCTACAGGGAGGGACACTGAAGCTTTCTTT.

J is TRBJ1-2 and V is TRBV29-1; 8 nucleotides agree with TRBD1. The CDR3 consists of 13 residues. With V trimmed by 4 bases and J by 7 bases, 8 bases remained unmatched. The germline V gene has CDR1 SQVTM and CDR2 ANQGSEA. The CDR3 DNA reads as TGCAGCGTTGTTGGCAGGGGGCAGGTTGGCTACACCTTC. Translating gives CSVVGRGQVGYTF.

The V gene is TRBV5-4, the J gene TRBJ2-2, with D perhaps matching TRBD1 or TRBD2 (5 bases each). The CDR3 is made up of 15 amino acids. The germline V gene encodes CDR1 SGHNT and CDR2 YYREEE (reference sequence). Trimming cost V 2 bases and J 5 bases, with 13 bases left between them. Here the CDR3 DNA reads TGTGCCAGCAGCTTCGACGGGGACGGTACCGGGGAGCTGTTTTTT. This codes for CASSFDGDGTGELFF. Full variable domain (outside the CDR3, taken from reference TRBV5-4 and TRBJ2-2): ETGVTQSPTHLIKTRGQQVTLRCSSQSGHNTVSWYQQALGQGPQFIFQYYREEENGRGNFPPRFSGLQFPNYSSELNVNALELDDSALYLCASSFDGDGTGELFFGEGSRLTVL.

This sequence joins TRBV6-1 and TRBJ2-1; D is possibly TRBD2 (5 bases). The V gene's germline CDR1 is MNHNS and CDR2 SASEGT. The V gene lost 2 bases and the J gene lost 3 bases, with 14 bases spanning the gap. The CDR3 consists of 16 residues. The CDR3 sequence: CASSEPAWENYNEQFF. The CDR3 nucleotides are TGTGCCAGCAGTGAACCGGCCTGGGAGAACTACAATGAGCAGTTCTTC.

The V and J genes are TRBV7-3 and TRBJ2-2; tentatively, D is TRBD1 (5 bases). The CDR3 is 16 residues long. Trimming shortened V by 2 bases and J by 1 base, and 11 bases separated the two germline ends. CDR1 SGHTA and CDR2 FQGTGA come from the germline V gene. The CDR3 loop is CASSLRVTENTGELFF. The DNA for the CDR3 is TGTGCCAGCAGCTTACGAGTGACAGAGAACACCGGGGAGCTGTTTTTT.

The rearrangement joins TRBV5-1 to TRBJ2-6; TRBD1 is a possible D gene (6 bases). Deletions cut 3 bases from V and 1 base from J, with 14 bases between. Germline CDR1 SGHRS, CDR2 YFSETQ. The CDR3 has 17 residues. The CDR3 region is CASSSGTPNSGANVLTF. As DNA, the CDR3 is TGCGCCAGCAGCTCCGGGACACCGAATTCTGGGGCCAACGTCCTGACTTTC.

J is TRBJ1-1 and V is TRBV2; TRBD1 might be the D (6 bases). Per the germline V gene, CDR1 is SNHLY and CDR2 is FYNNEI. V was trimmed by 4 bases and J by 6 bases, leaving 15 bases between them. CDR3 length: 14 amino acids. CDR3: CASSVYRAGAEAFF. CDR3 in DNA: TGTGCCAGCAGTGTATACAGGGCAGGGGCTGAAGCTTTCTTT.

Here the CDR3 reads CASSPFRRSSYEQYF. CDR3 bases: TGTGCCAGCAGCCCATTTAGACGGAGCTCCTACGAGCAGTACTTC. The V call is TRBV3-1 (or the pseudogene TRBV3-2), the J call TRBJ2-7, with unresolved D. This CDR3 region has 15 residues. V was clipped by 4 bases and J by 0 bases, with 13 bases between them. CDR1 is LGHDT, CDR2 YNNKEL, per germline (reference sequence).

The V call is TRBV30, the J call TRBJ1-1, with TRBD1 matching 8 bases. V dropped 4 bases and J dropped 0; count of bases not matched to a gene: 22. The CDR3 loop spans 20 amino acids. Germline V gene sequence: CDR1 GTSNPN, CDR2 SVGIG (reference sequence). The chain's CDR3 is CAWTPTGTGTYTAMNTEAFF. Written as DNA, the CDR3 is TGTGCCTGGACCCCAACCGGGACAGGAACTTATACCGCGATGAACACTGAAGCTTTCTTT.

This clone is a singleton in its sample. This chain links TRBV5-1 with TRBJ2-5, with 7 bases matching TRBD2. V dropped 4 bases and J dropped 3; count of bases not matched to a gene: 9. CDR3 length: 15 amino acids. Germline V gene data show CDR1 as SGHRS and CDR2 as YFSETQ. For the CDR3, the DNA is TGCGCCAGCAGCGGCTCTGGGAGGGCAGAAGAGACCCAGTACTTC. Amino acids: CASSGSGRAEETQYF.

The gene calls are TRBV9 and TRBJ1-2; D gene unclear. V lost 0 bases to trimming and J lost 1 base, with 10 bases between them. The CDR3 is 15 residues long. CDR1 is SGDLS and CDR2 is YYNGEE in the germline V gene. Here the CDR3 reads CASSVGSRINYGYTF. CDR3 bases: TGTGCCAGCAGCGTAGGGTCCAGGATTAACTATGGCTACACCTTC.

V gene TRBV3-1 (or the pseudogene TRBV3-2) combines with J gene TRBJ2-1; D is possibly TRBD1 (5 bases). V was shortened by 0 bases and J by 12 bases, with 6 bases between the two germline ends. CDR3 size: 11 residues. Germline V lookup: CDR1 LGHDT, CDR2 YNNKEL (reference sequence). The CDR3 sequence: CASSQDTGQFF. In DNA, the CDR3 is TGTGCCAGCAGCCAAGATACAGGGCAGTTCTTC.

The chain joins TRBV28 to TRBJ1-4; D is unclear. The V and J ends lost 6 bases and 7 bases respectively, with 21 bases between them. Germline V gene data show CDR1 as MDHEN and CDR2 as SYDVKM. This CDR3 spans 16 amino acids. This CDR3 reads CASRCGGQECGEKLFF. In DNA, the CDR3 is TGTGCCAGCAGGTGCGGAGGGCAGGAATGTGGTGAAAAACTGTTTTTT.

The rearrangement links TRBV6-6 to TRBJ1-3; no reliable D call. The CDR3 extends over 12 amino acids. Germline-derived CDR1 and CDR2 are MNHNY and SVGAGI (reference sequence). V lost 4 bases and J lost 9, with 10 bases in between. The chain's CDR3 is CASSSQPGTIYF. The CDR3, as DNA: TGTGCCAGCAGTTCCCAACCGGGCACCATATATTTT.

The chain joins TRBV7-9 to TRBJ1-1; no firm D call. The CDR3 runs to 12 residues. CDR1 and CDR2 from the germline V gene are SEHNR and FQNEAQ (reference sequence). The V end lost 4 bases, the J end lost 2 bases, and 5 bases lay between the germline ends. CDR3 in DNA: TGTGCCAGCAGCTCCAGAAACACTGAAGCTTTCTTT. Translating it yields CASSSRNTEAFF.

This chain connects TRBV19 to TRBJ2-7; 10 nucleotides align to TRBD2. This CDR3 contains 15 residues. Germline CDR1 is LNHDA and CDR2 is SQIVND (reference sequence). Losses at the gene ends were 5 bases for V and 3 bases for J; bases not matched to a gene: 7. The CDR3 sequence: CASSARTSGVYEQYF. CDR3 in DNA: TGTGCCAGTAGTGCTCGGACTAGCGGAGTCTACGAGCAGTACTTC.

The chain joins TRBV6-5 to TRBJ1-2; D is possibly TRBD1 (5 bases). Per the germline V gene, CDR1 is MNHEY and CDR2 is SVGAGI. Trimming cost V 4 bases and J 3 bases, with 15 bases left between them. The CDR3 loop spans 15 amino acids. DNA of the CDR3: TGTGCCAGCAGTTCGGACGGACATCACGACTATGGCTACACCTTC. Protein product: CASSSDGHHDYGYTF.

The V call is TRBV7-9, the J call TRBJ2-7, with D possibly TRBD2 on 6 matching bases. The CDR3 loop spans 15 amino acids. V was clipped by 5 bases and J by 5 bases, with 19 bases between them. CDR1 is SEHNR and CDR2 is FQNEAQ in the germline V gene (reference sequence). The CDR3 nucleotides are TGTGCCAGCAGCGGCAACGGGGGTGCACTCCACGAGCAGTACTTC. Translating gives CASSGNGGALHEQYF.

V is TRBV11-1 and J is TRBJ1-1, with TRBD1 as a possible D gene (5 bases). Trimming shortened V by 3 bases and J by 1 base, and 12 bases separated the two germline ends. The germline V gene has CDR1 SGHAT and CDR2 FQDESV (reference sequence). The length of the CDR3 is 15 residues. The CDR3, as DNA: TGTGCCAGCAGCTTGGGGGGGGATCGGAACACTGAAGCTTTCTTT. It encodes CASSLGGDRNTEAFF.

This clone appeared a single time. This sequence joins TRBV7-8 and TRBJ1-6; 7 bases agree with TRBD1. The germline CDR1 and CDR2 sequences are SGHVS and FQNEAQ. After removal of 5 bases from V and 0 bases from J, the junction contained 16 bases not matched to a gene. The CDR3 has 20 residues. In DNA form, the CDR3 reads TGTGCCAGCAGCACGATCCCCGAGAAGGGACAGAGCTCCTATAATTCACCCCTCCACTTT. Translation: CASSTIPEKGQSSYNSPLHF.

The rearrangement links TRBV7-8 to TRBJ1-3; D not resolved. The V gene lost 10 bases and the J gene lost 3 bases, with 19 bases spanning the gap. This CDR3 comprises 15 residues. Germline-derived CDR1 and CDR2 are SGHVS and FQNEAQ. This chain's CDR3 is CATVVRGGFGNTIYF. Here the CDR3 DNA reads TGTGCCACCGTGGTCCGGGGTGGGTTTGGAAACACCATATATTTT.